This is a list of T cell receptor beta chains from one sample in a study of blood T cell repertoires in COVID-19. TCRdb's copy holds only in-frame clones and misses some; the assay was immunoSEQ multiplex PCR. The sample contains 30,000 to 35,000 clones, 78% of which appear only once. What was sequenced was peripheral blood. The receptor source for this set is an elderly man with acute or convalescent COVID-19. The CDR3 runs from the conserved cysteine through the conserved F or W. Fields, in order: clone size, V gene, D gene, J gene, CDR3 protein, CDR3 DNA. D genes are given only for firm matches. Size tells how often a clone was seen (once, few, many) or the class of an expanded clone, and some rows leave it out.

NA	TRBV7-2	TRBD2	TRBJ2-7	CASSLGLAGAYEQYF	TGTGCCAGCAGCTTAGGGCTGGCGGGGGCCTACGAGCAGTACTTC
NA	TRBV11-2	NA	TRBJ2-7	CASSSQHLRGRNEQYF	TGTGCCAGCAGCTCACAACATCTCAGGGGTAGGAACGAGCAGTACTTC
NA	TRBV4-1	TRBD1	TRBJ2-3	CASSQFPGQGTDTQYF	TGCGCCAGCAGTCAATTCCCGGGACAGGGTACAGATACGCAGTATTTT
few	TRBV7-2	TRBD2	TRBJ2-1	CASSSRLAGGNEQFF	TGTGCCAGCAGCAGCCGACTAGCGGGGGGTAATGAGCAGTTCTTC
NA	TRBV19	NA	TRBJ1-4	CASQLGRGRNEKLFF	TGTGCCAGCCAATTGGGGAGGGGACGTAATGAAAAACTGTTTTTT
NA	TRBV29-1	TRBD1	TRBJ2-3	CSVGGTGADTQYF	TGCAGCGTTGGTGGGACAGGGGCGGATACGCAGTATTTT
NA	TRBV4-1	TRBD1	TRBJ1-1	CASSPGQGAVGTEAFF	TGCGCCAGCAGCCCTGGACAGGGGGCTGTGGGCACTGAAGCTTTCTTT
NA	TRBV19	NA	TRBJ1-6	CASTRDGRRRNSPLHF	TGTGCCAGTACCCGAGACGGCCGCCGGAGAAATTCACCCCTCCACTTT
NA	TRBV2	TRBD1	TRBJ1-2	CATESGQGNYGYTF	TGTGCCACTGAGTCGGGACAGGGGAACTATGGCTACACCTTC
NA	TRBV10-1	NA	TRBJ1-1	CASSDDRIGEAFF	TGCGCCAGCAGTGATGACAGGATTGGCGAAGCTTTCTTT
NA	TRBV7-9	NA	TRBJ1-1	CASSRVRTEAFF	TGTGCCAGCAGCCGGGTTCGCACTGAAGCTTTCTTT
few	TRBV18	TRBD1	TRBJ2-2	CASSPRNRDRVSTGELFF	TGTGCCAGCTCACCTCGGAACCGGGACAGGGTTTCCACCGGGGAGCTGTTTTTT
NA	TRBV10-3	TRBD1	TRBJ1-2	CAISEYTGGSVYTF	TGTGCCATCAGTGAGTATACAGGGGGCAGTGTCTACACCTTC
NA	TRBV19	NA	TRBJ1-2	CASTPDRLYGYTF	TGTGCCAGTACCCCCGACAGACTTTATGGCTACACCTTC
NA	TRBV10-2	NA	TRBJ1-5	CASSAPRVYRPWAYQPQHF	TGCGCCAGCAGTGCCCCGAGGGTCTACCGTCCATGGGCGTATCAGCCCCAGCATTTT
NA	TRBV7-9	NA	TRBJ1-2	CASSQTQQGTEGYTF	TGTGCCAGCAGCCAAACCCAACAGGGAACAGAAGGCTACACCTTC
few	TRBV6-4	NA	TRBJ2-3	CAITPPGFGTDTQYF	TGTGCCATTACTCCCCCGGGGTTCGGCACAGATACGCAGTATTTT
NA	TRBV7-2	NA	TRBJ2-7	CASSLGGNRYEQYF	TGTGCCAGCAGCTTAGGCGGGAATCGGTACGAGCAGTACTTC
NA	TRBV3-1/TRBV3-2	TRBD2	TRBJ2-7	CASSQGTSGEQYF	TGTGCCAGCAGCCAAGGAACTAGCGGAGAGCAGTACTTC
few	TRBV5-3	NA	TRBJ1-1	CARSGGCDVTQYTEAFF	TGTGCCAGAAGCGGGGGGTGCGACGTGACACAGTACACTGAAGCTTTCTTT
NA	TRBV27	NA	TRBJ2-3	CASSVSRTDTQYF	TGTGCCAGCAGTGTAAGCCGCACAGATACGCAGTATTTT
NA	TRBV9	TRBD2	TRBJ2-3	CASSVSGRGADTQYF	TGTGCCAGCAGCGTATCAGGGAGGGGCGCAGATACGCAGTATTTT
NA	TRBV25-1	TRBD2	TRBJ2-3	CASSEPAGLTDTQYF	TGTGCCAGCAGTGAACCAGCGGGGCTCACAGATACGCAGTATTTT
few	TRBV5-5	TRBD1	TRBJ2-3	CASSQGAWGTDTQYF	TGTGCCAGCAGCCAGGGGGCTTGGGGCACAGATACGCAGTATTTT
few	TRBV5-4	TRBD1	TRBJ2-2	CASSRGTGDTGELFF	TGTGCCAGCAGCCGTGGGACAGGGGACACCGGGGAGCTGTTTTTT
NA	TRBV2	NA	TRBJ2-1	CASSSLNEQFF	TGTGCCAGCAGCTCTTTGAATGAGCAGTTCTTC
NA	TRBV10-3	NA	TRBJ2-3	CAISEPTEDRPDTQYF	TGTGCCATCAGTGAACCGACAGAGGATAGGCCAGATACGCAGTATTTT
NA	TRBV6-2/TRBV6-3	NA	TRBJ2-7	CASSYLDSSSYEQYF	TGTGCCAGCAGCTACTTGGACAGCAGCTCCTACGAGCAGTACTTC
few	TRBV5-1	NA	TRBJ1-2	CASSSTGDYGYTF	TGCGCCAGCAGCAGCACAGGAGACTATGGCTACACCTTC
NA	TRBV3-1/TRBV3-2	TRBD1	TRBJ1-4	CASSRPPGQGYEKLFF	TGTGCCAGCAGCCGACCTCCGGGACAGGGATATGAAAAACTGTTTTTT
NA	TRBV9	TRBD2	TRBJ2-3	CASSPRKTSGHTDTQYF	TGTGCCAGCAGTCCGAGGAAAACTAGCGGTCACACAGATACGCAGTATTTT
NA	TRBV10-1	TRBD2	TRBJ2-5	CASSDNGGYQETQYF	TGCGCCAGCAGTGACAACGGGGGGTACCAAGAGACCCAGTACTTC
once	TRBV6-5	NA	TRBJ2-7	CAATRRGAYEQYF	TGTGCCGCGACGCGACGGGGGGCATACGAGCAGTACTTC
NA	TRBV19	NA	TRBJ2-1	CASRRFSSYNEQFF	TGTGCCAGTAGGAGGTTTAGCTCCTACAATGAGCAGTTCTTC
few	TRBV6-5	NA	TRBJ1-2	CASSYRGSNYGYTF	TGTGCCAGCAGTTACAGAGGGTCCAACTATGGCTACACCTTC
few	TRBV5-1	TRBD2	TRBJ2-5	CASSLTGGRETQYF	TGCGCCAGCAGCTTGACGGGGGGAAGAGAGACCCAGTACTTC
NA	TRBV5-4	NA	TRBJ1-2	CASSQKTPGNYGYTF	TGTGCCAGCAGCCAAAAGACACCAGGGAACTATGGCTACACCTTC
NA	TRBV18	NA	TRBJ1-1	CASSLGGMNTEAFF	TGTGCCAGCTCCCTCGGGGGAATGAACACTGAAGCTTTCTTT
NA	TRBV15	NA	TRBJ1-2	CATSGQTGREGYTF	TGTGCCACCAGCGGCCAAACAGGGCGGGAGGGCTACACCTTC
NA	TRBV18	TRBD2	TRBJ2-3	CASSPSEIAGGLDTQYF	TGTGCCAGCTCACCAAGCGAAATAGCGGGGGGGCTAGATACGCAGTATTTT
NA	TRBV5-5	TRBD2	TRBJ2-7	CASSPTSGENYEQYF	TGTGCCAGCAGCCCGACTAGCGGGGAGAACTACGAGCAGTACTTC
once	TRBV2	TRBD1	TRBJ2-5	CASSRDREETQYF	TGTGCCAGCAGTCGGGACAGGGAAGAGACCCAGTACTTC
NA	TRBV23-1	TRBD2	TRBJ2-3	CASSHPLAGATDTQYF	TGCGCCAGCAGTCACCCACTAGCGGGGGCCACAGATACGCAGTATTTT
NA	TRBV3-1/TRBV3-2	NA	TRBJ2-3	CASSPYLLGGRPLSTDTQYF	TGTGCCAGCAGCCCGTACCTTCTCGGGGGGCGCCCCCTTAGCACAGATACGCAGTATTTT
NA	TRBV7-2	NA	TRBJ1-5	CASSLGGKQPQHF	TGTGCCAGCAGCTTAGGAGGGAAACAGCCCCAGCATTTT
once	TRBV11-2	TRBD2	TRBJ2-5	CASSPTTSGGMNF	TGTGCCAGCAGCCCCACGACTAGCGGGGGAATGAACTTC
NA	TRBV5-1	TRBD1	TRBJ2-1	CASSSTPGGWEQFF	TGCGCCAGCAGCAGTACCCCAGGGGGCTGGGAGCAGTTCTTC
NA	TRBV19	NA	TRBJ1-2	CASSGTRRGYTF	TGTGCCAGTAGTGGGACTCGGCGGGGCTACACCTTC
NA	TRBV19	TRBD1	TRBJ1-5	CASSIDHRGFGNQPQHF	TGTGCCAGTAGTATAGACCACAGGGGGTTTGGCAATCAGCCCCAGCATTTT
few	TRBV6-2/TRBV6-3	NA	TRBJ1-2	CASSSGRSYTF	TGTGCCAGCAGTTCTGGCAGATCCTACACCTTC
NA	TRBV11-2	NA	TRBJ1-6	CASSRQEDSPLHF	TGTGCCAGCAGCCGGCAGGAGGATTCACCCCTCCACTTT
NA	TRBV29-1	TRBD1	TRBJ1-3	CSVSTGSGNTIYF	TGCAGCGTTTCGACAGGGTCTGGAAACACCATATATTTT
NA	TRBV4-3	TRBD1	TRBJ1-2	CASSQESLPIGGGGYTF	TGCGCCAGCAGCCAAGAAAGTCTCCCCATAGGGGGCGGTGGCTACACCTTC